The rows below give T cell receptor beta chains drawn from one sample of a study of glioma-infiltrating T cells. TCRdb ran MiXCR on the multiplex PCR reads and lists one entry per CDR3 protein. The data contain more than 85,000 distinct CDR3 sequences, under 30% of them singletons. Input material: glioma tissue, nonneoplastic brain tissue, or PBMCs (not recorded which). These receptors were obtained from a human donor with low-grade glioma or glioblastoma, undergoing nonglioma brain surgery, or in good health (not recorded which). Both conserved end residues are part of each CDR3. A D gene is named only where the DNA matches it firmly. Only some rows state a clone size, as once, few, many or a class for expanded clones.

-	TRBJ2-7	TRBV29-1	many	CSVVTDSYEQYF	TGCAGCGTTGTGACGGACTCCTACGAGCAGTACTTC
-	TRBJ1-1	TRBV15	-	CATSYPPPGDTEAFF	TGTGCCACCAGCTACCCACCCCCGGGAGACACTGAAGCTTTCTTT
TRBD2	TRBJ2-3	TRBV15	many	CATLTSGRGPDTQYF	TGTGCCACCCTGACTAGCGGGAGGGGACCGGATACGCAGTATTTT
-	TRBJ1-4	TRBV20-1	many	CSASGGVNEKLFF	TGCAGTGCTTCGGGGGGGGTGAATGAAAAACTGTTTTTT
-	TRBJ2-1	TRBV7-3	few	CASSLSVQGGEQFF	TGTGCCAGCAGCTTAAGTGTCCAGGGCGGTGAGCAGTTCTTC
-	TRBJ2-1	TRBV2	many	CASSKRPSSSYNEQFF	TGTGCCAGCAGCAAGCGGCCCTCCAGCTCCTACAATGAGCAGTTCTTC
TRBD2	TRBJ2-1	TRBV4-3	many	CASSQVPSGGALDNEQFF	TGCGCCAGCAGCCAAGTGCCTAGCGGGGGGGCCTTGGACAATGAGCAGTTCTTC
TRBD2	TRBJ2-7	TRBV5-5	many	CASSLTSGNYEQYF	TGTGCCAGCAGCTTGACTAGCGGGAACTACGAGCAGTACTTC
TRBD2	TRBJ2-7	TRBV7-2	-	CASSPGLAGYNEQYF	TGTGCCAGCAGCCCTGGACTAGCGGGGTACAACGAGCAGTACTTC
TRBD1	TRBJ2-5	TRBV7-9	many	CASGQGETQYF	TGTGCCAGTGGACAGGGAGAGACCCAGTACTTC